The present entry profiles one TCR beta chain with its context. These data come from a study of cytomegalovirus exposure and HLA in healthy donors. CDR3 length equals 17 residues. The V gene's germline CDR1 is MDHEN and CDR2 SYDVKM. V was shortened by 2 bases and J by 6 bases, with 22 bases between the two germline ends. The donors were healthy bone marrow donors. 60 Vbeta and 13 Jbeta primers were used in PCR. Assay used: immunoSEQ multiplex PCR; TCRdb lists only in-frame clones, some missing. The listing contains around 150,000 clones. The genes are TRBV28 and TRBJ1-2; no definite D call. The sequenced sample was PBMCs. The source of this sequence is a middle-aged man in good health and CMV-seronegative. The CDR3 region is CASSLLLGEGRGNGYTF. The CDR3 coding sequence is TGTGCCAGCAGTTTACTGCTCGGGGAAGGACGAGGGAATGGCTACACCTTC.